The 18 T cell receptor beta chains in this list originate from one sample, sequenced in a study of shared clonotypes between healthy human individuals. Sequencing was performed with immunoSEQ multiplex PCR; in TCRdb, only in-frame clones are kept and a portion is missing. This sample yields fewer than 2.5 million clones, of which 90% to 95% are seen a single time; 0.36% belongs to the top ten. The sequenced material came from naive CD4+ T cells from PBMCs. Noted subset: CD45RA+ positively selected. These receptors originate from a man aged 18 to 29 in good health. Some clones in this sample may be carry-over from other donors' samples.

V usage is TRBV18 and J usage is TRBJ1-2; D unclear. Per the germline V gene, CDR1 is KGHSH and CDR2 is LQKENI. The CDR3 has 15 amino acids. V lost 2 bases, J lost 3 bases, and 13 bases lay in between. This CDR3 is CASSPGEGGDYGYTF. CDR3 nucleotide sequence: TGTGCCAGCTCACCAGGGGAGGGCGGCGACTATGGCTACACCTTC.

The chain joins TRBV29-1 to TRBJ2-7, with a tentative D call TRBD2 (5 bases). V gave up 1 base and J gave up 7 bases, with 20 bases separating them. Germline loops: CDR1 SQVTM, CDR2 ANQGSEA. The length of the CDR3 is 15 residues. Here the CDR3 DNA reads TGCAGCGTTGAAGTTACTAGTTTGACAACATCGGAGCAGTACTTC. Translating it yields CSVEVTSLTTSEQYF.

CDR3 protein: CASSSPTGPTYEQYF. The CDR3 nucleotides are TGTGCCAGCAGTTCCCCGACGGGGCCCACCTACGAGCAGTACTTC. The chain employs TRBV28 and TRBJ2-7; possibly TRBD1 or TRBD2 for D (5 bases each). This CDR3 has 15 amino acids. Looked up from germline, CDR1 is MDHEN and CDR2 is SYDVKM. Trimming took 4 bases from V and 2 from J, leaving 15 bases between them.

The chain uses TRBV2 and TRBJ2-1; TRBD2 is a possible D gene (5 bases). Germline V gives CDR1 SNHLY, CDR2 FYNNEI. The CDR3 spans 11 residues. Trimming took 6 bases from V and 12 from J, leaving 12 bases between them. The CDR3 nucleotides read TGTGCCAGCAGCGGACTCCTTGGGCAGTTCTTC. It is translated as CASSGLLGQFF.

The J gene is TRBJ1-1, the V gene TRBV14; 8 bases are shared with TRBD1. The CDR3 loop spans 15 amino acids. V was pared by 1 base and J by 6 bases, with 7 bases of the junction left unmatched. The V gene's germline CDR1 is SGHDN and CDR2 FVKESK. CDR3 sequence reads: CASSQVAAGGSEAFF. CDR3 sequence (DNA): TGTGCCAGCAGCCAAGTCGCGGCAGGGGGCTCTGAAGCTTTCTTT.

The CDR3 sequence: CASSLEGLSDTQYF. The CDR3, as DNA: TGTGCCAGCAGCTTAGAAGGGCTTTCTGATACGCAGTATTTT. The V call is TRBV7-9, the J call TRBJ2-3; D not certain. In germline, CDR1 is SEHNR, CDR2 FQNEAQ (reference sequence). V gave up 1 base and J gave up 6 bases, with 11 bases separating them. This CDR3 region has 14 residues.

The chain is built from TRBV2 and TRBJ2-1, with 11 bases matching TRBD2. Germline V gene lookup returns CDR1 SNHLY and CDR2 FYNNEI. V was clipped by 4 bases and J by 6 bases; unmatched bases: 8. The CDR3 is made up of 16 amino acids. The CDR3 loop is CASSAQLAGVGNEQFF. CDR3 DNA sequence: TGTGCCAGCAGTGCCCAACTAGCGGGAGTCGGCAATGAGCAGTTCTTC.

Concerning this clone itself: This same CDR3 is encoded by further DNA sequences in the sample. The chain has TRBV5-4 and TRBJ1-1; no clear D gene. CDR3 size: 12 residues. Germline CDR1 reads SGHNT; CDR2 reads YYREEE (reference sequence). V was shortened by 5 bases and J by 1 base, with 6 bases between the two germline ends. CDR3 nucleotides: TGTGCCAGCAGTACAGCGAACACTGAAGCTTTCTTT. It translates to CASSTANTEAFF.

The gene calls are TRBV12-5 and TRBJ1-5, with D tentatively TRBD1 (5 bases). Looked up from germline, CDR1 is LGHNT and CDR2 is FRNRAP. The CDR3 loop spans 20 amino acids. Trimming stripped 0 bases from V and 1 base from J, with 22 bases between. The CDR3: CASGLVDPPTGERSNQPQHF. As DNA, the CDR3 is TGTGCTAGTGGTTTGGTAGACCCACCGACGGGGGAGAGGAGCAATCAGCCCCAGCATTTT. The full variable domain, completed using reference TRBV12-5 and TRBJ1-5, is DARVTQTPRHKVTEMGQEVTMRCQPILGHNTVFWYRQTMMQGLELLAYFRNRAPLDDSGMPKDRFSAEMPDATLATLKIQPSEPRDSAVYFCASGLVDPPTGERSNQPQHFGDGTRLSIL.

The chain carries TRBV10-1 and TRBJ2-2, with 8 bases aligning to TRBD2. The CDR3 contains 14 residues. The J segment lost 5 bases and the V segment lost 3 bases, leaving 2 bases of the junction unmatched. Germline lookup yields CDR1 WNHNN and CDR2 SYGVQD (reference sequence). The CDR3 DNA follows: TGCGCCAGCAGTGAAGCGGGAGAGACCGGGGAGCTGTTTTTT. Protein product: CASSEAGETGELFF.

The chain couples TRBV5-1 to TRBJ1-1; tentatively, D is TRBD1 (5 bases). The CDR3 runs 15 residues. Germline CDR1 reads SGHRS; CDR2 reads YFSETQ. V lost 4 bases, J lost 4 bases, and 17 bases lay in between. The CDR3 DNA is TGCGCCAGCAGCGGCGGAAGCCAGGGAGCCACTGAAGCTTTCTTT. Amino acid sequence: CASSGGSQGATEAFF.

A remark on this clone: The sample carries other DNA sequences with the same CDR3. The CDR3 sequence is CASSDYETQYF. The CDR3 region has the DNA TGTGCCAGCAGTGACTATGAGACCCAGTACTTC. This chain connects TRBV2 to TRBJ2-5; D not certain. Per germline, CDR1 SNHLY and CDR2 FYNNEI. Trimming stripped 3 bases from V and 5 bases from J, with 4 bases between. This CDR3 contains 11 residues.

The chain employs TRBV5-1 and TRBJ2-7, with D perhaps assigned TRBD1 or TRBD2 (5 bases each). Germline V gives CDR1 SGHRS, CDR2 YFSETQ. V lost 6 bases to trimming and J lost 5 bases, with 15 bases between them. The CDR3 contains 13 residues. The CDR3 nucleotides read TGCGCCAGCACTGTTCTGGGACGGGACGAGCAGTACTTC. Translating gives CASTVLGRDEQYF.

V is TRBV2 and J is TRBJ1-1; D gene unclear. The CDR3 loop spans 14 amino acids. Deletions cut 3 bases from V and 6 bases from J, with 14 bases between. In germline, CDR1 is SNHLY, CDR2 FYNNEI. The CDR3 DNA sequence: TGTGCCAGCAGTGATAGCACCCAAAACCCTGAAGCTTTCTTT. Translated, it gives CASSDSTQNPEAFF.

The genes are TRBV19 and TRBJ2-1, with 10 bases fitting TRBD1. The CDR3 loop spans 17 amino acids. Trimming removed 5 bases from V and 0 bases from J; junction bases left unmatched: 7. Germline V lookup: CDR1 LNHDA, CDR2 SQIVND (reference sequence). The CDR3 protein is CASSGIRTGGSYNEQFF. For the CDR3, the DNA is TGTGCCAGTAGTGGAATCCGGACAGGGGGCTCCTACAATGAGCAGTTCTTC.

On this clone: The same CDR3 also results from other DNA sequences found in this sample. The genes are TRBV6-1 and TRBJ2-7; TRBD1 matches 8 bases. This CDR3 region has 13 residues. The V and J ends lost 6 bases and 3 bases, in that order; junction bases with no gene match: 4. Per germline, CDR1 MNHNS and CDR2 SASEGT. The CDR3 region is CASRRDRNYEQYF. CDR3 bases: TGTGCCAGCAGGAGGGACAGGAACTACGAGCAGTACTTC.

The chain couples TRBV29-1 to TRBJ2-3, with TRBD1 identical over 10 bases. CDR1 and CDR2 from the germline V gene are SQVTM and ANQGSEA. This CDR3 contains 15 residues. V lost 6 bases, J lost 1 base, and 7 bases stayed unmatched. CDR3 sequence: CSVRRGTGGTDTQYF. The CDR3 bases are TGCAGCGTCCGGAGAGGGACAGGGGGCACAGATACGCAGTATTTT.

Note on this clone: The sample holds other DNA sequences that translate to the same CDR3. J is TRBJ2-3 and V is TRBV6-5; D perhaps matches TRBD2 (6 bases). Germline-derived CDR1 and CDR2 are MNHEY and SVGAGI. V was clipped by 5 bases and J by 2 bases, with 8 bases between them. CDR3 size: 13 residues. The CDR3 here is CASSRDFTDTQYF. DNA of the CDR3: TGTGCCAGCAGTCGGGACTTCACAGATACGCAGTATTTT.